This is a list of T cell receptor beta chains from one sample in a study of blood T cell repertoires in COVID-19. Repertoires were generated with immunoSEQ multiplex PCR, while TCRdb's copy carries only in-frame clones and drops some. The table shows around 120,000 clones, with about 70% occurring only once. The sample was peripheral blood. These receptors were obtained from a woman in her seventies with acute or convalescent COVID-19. Both conserved end residues are trimmed from each CDR3.

V gene	J gene	CDR3 protein
TRBV6-5	TRBJ1-1	ASCTGMGRTEAF
TRBV3-1/TRBV3-2	TRBJ2-7	ASSPGLDYEQY
TRBV5-6	TRBJ1-2	ASSLGRVTL
TRBV4-3	TRBJ2-1	ASSQVAGAYNEQF
TRBV6-4	TRBJ2-2	ASSENGLNTGELF
TRBV27	TRBJ2-3	ASSLTLTSGGAGDTQY
TRBV19	TRBJ2-3	ASSISLRTDTQY
TRBV7-2	TRBJ2-2	ASSLVSSGGSNTGELF
TRBV10-3	TRBJ2-1	AISESGGRANEQF
TRBV19	TRBJ1-2	ASSFNSPGQGANYGYT
TRBV19	TRBJ1-4	ASSDRATNEKLF
TRBV24-1	TRBJ2-3	ATGGRGEDTQY
TRBV10-2	TRBJ2-5	ASSEAYAGGPWETQY
TRBV3-1/TRBV3-2	TRBJ1-1	ASRPLGQGMNTEAF
TRBV28	TRBJ1-4	ASSGYRVDEKLF
TRBV4-1	TRBJ1-2	ASSQSASGAYYGYT
TRBV29-1	TRBJ2-1	SAREGEQF
TRBV28	TRBJ2-7	ASSFGGRTYEQY
TRBV4-3	TRBJ1-1	ASSQVGGSKDTEAF
TRBV9	TRBJ2-7	ASSRGRESSYEQY
TRBV7-3	TRBJ2-1	ASSLTPTSGSYNEQF
TRBV7-2	TRBJ2-2	ASSLTTGSTGELF
TRBV18	TRBJ1-2	ASLREGGTYGYT